The 14 T cell receptor beta chains in this list originate from one sample, sequenced in a study of T-cell reconstitution after alpha-beta-depleted transplantation in children. Preparation of the TCRbeta library used unique molecular identifiers. TCRdb called the PCR reads again in MiXCR, with one record for every CDR3 protein. The data show approximately 400,000 distinct CDR3 sequences, about 11% seen once. Sequenced here: PBMCs from the stem cell graft donor, sampled from the stem cell graft. The receptors come from a human donor who donated a stem cell graft to a child with acute myeloid leukemia.

The J gene is TRBJ2-7, the V gene TRBV4-2; D remains unclear. The V end lost 0 bases, the J end lost 3 bases, and 9 bases lay between the germline ends. The CDR3 is 14 amino acids. CDR1 and CDR2 from the germline V gene are LGHNA and YNFKEQ. Here the CDR3 reads CASSQERAFYEQYF. Here the CDR3 DNA reads TGTGCCAGCAGCCAAGAACGGGCCTTCTACGAGCAGTACTTC.

This clonotype was found many times. J is TRBJ2-7 and V is TRBV6-2 or TRBV6-3, with D unclear. V lost 0 bases, J lost 5 bases, and 8 bases lay in between. The CDR3 length is 13 residues. CDR1 MNHEY and CDR2 SVGEGT come from the germline V gene. The DNA of the CDR3 is TGTGCCAGCAGTTACTCGTGGCGAGACGAGCAGTACTTC. This gives the protein CASSYSWRDEQYF.

This clonotype was picked up a small number of times. This rearrangement joins TRBV4-1 to TRBJ1-6, with D unresolved. This CDR3 contains 14 residues. Germline V CDR1 and CDR2: MGHRA, YSYEKL. V was clipped by 0 bases and J by 10 bases, with 10 bases between them. The CDR3 spells CASSQDWSNSPLHF. The CDR3 nucleotides read TGCGCCAGCAGCCAAGATTGGAGCAACTCACCCCTCCACTTT.

This clonotype was detected ten times or more. The V and J genes are TRBV10-3 and TRBJ2-5, with 9 bases matching TRBD2. This CDR3 has 13 residues. V was clipped by 10 bases and J by 2 bases; unmatched bases: 5. CDR1 ENHRY and CDR2 SYGVKD come from the germline V gene. The CDR3 region has the DNA TGTGCCACCACTCTAGCGGGACAAGAGACCCAGTACTTC. It specifies CATTLAGQETQYF.

This clonotype was recorded at least ten times. The chain uses TRBV29-1 and TRBJ2-6; D ambiguous. The germline gives CDR1 SQVTM, CDR2 ANQGSEA. V gave up 3 bases and J gave up 0 bases, with 6 bases separating them. CDR3 length: 14 residues. The CDR3: CSVDASSGANVLTF. DNA for the CDR3: TGCAGCGTTGATGCTTCCTCTGGGGCCAACGTCCTGACTTTC.

This clonotype has only a few counts. V gene TRBV11-2 combines with J gene TRBJ2-2, with D possibly TRBD2 on 5 matching bases. CDR1 is SGHAT, CDR2 FQNNGV, per germline. Trimming cost V 5 bases and J 4 bases, with 11 bases left between them. The CDR3 runs to 14 residues. The CDR3 sequence: CASSPFSATGELFF. The CDR3 region has the DNA TGTGCCAGCAGCCCTTTTAGCGCCACCGGGGAGCTGTTTTTT. Full variable domain (outside the CDR3, taken from reference TRBV11-2 and TRBJ2-2): EAGVAQSPRYKIIEKRQSVAFWCNPISGHATLYWYQQILGQGPKLLIQFQNNGVVDDSQLPKDRFSAERLKGVDSTLKIQPAKLEDSAVYLCASSPFSATGELFFGEGSRLTVL.

This clonotype has more than one count but fewer than ten. The V call is TRBV5-1, the J call TRBJ2-7; tentative D call: TRBD1 (6 bases). The length of the CDR3 is 11 residues. Between the trimmed V and J ends, which lost 4 bases and 8 bases, there was a span of 10 bases. The germline V gene encodes CDR1 SGHRS and CDR2 YFSETQ. The CDR3 DNA reads as TGCGCCAGCAGCCCAGGACAGCAGCAGTACTTC. Residues: CASSPGQQQYF.

The chain uses TRBV7-3 and TRBJ2-1; TRBD2 aligns across 12 bases. Trimming removed 0 bases from V and 9 bases from J; junction bases left unmatched: 12. Germline V lookup: CDR1 SGHTA, CDR2 FQGTGA. This CDR3 comprises 18 residues. CDR3 in DNA: TGTGCCAGCAGCTTAACCCCCCTAGCGGGAGGGCAGAAGTTTGAGCAGTTCTTC. It is translated as CASSLTPLAGGQKFEQFF.

In this sample, this clonotype turned up many times. J is TRBJ1-4 and V is TRBV7-9; 8 bases are a match to TRBD1. The CDR3 extends over 14 amino acids. Germline loops: CDR1 SEHNR, CDR2 FQNEAQ (reference sequence). The V and J ends lost 5 bases and 4 bases, in that order; junction bases with no gene match: 3. The DNA of the CDR3 is TGTGCCAGCAGCCCGGGACAGGTTAATGAAAAACTGTTTTTT. Translating gives CASSPGQVNEKLFF. Full variable domain (remainder filled in from reference TRBV7-9 and TRBJ1-4): DTGVSQNPRHKITKRGQNVTFRCDPISEHNRLYWYRQTLGQGPEFLTYFQNEAQLEKSRLLSDRFSAERPKGSFSTLEIQRTEQGDSAMYLCASSPGQVNEKLFFGSGTQLSVL.

This clonotype has a count of ten or more. The chain is built from TRBV15 and TRBJ1-1, with a tentative D call TRBD1 (6 bases). CDR1 is LNHNV and CDR2 is YYDKDF in the germline V gene (reference sequence). The CDR3 consists of 13 residues. Trimming shortened V by 4 bases and J by 14 bases, and 20 bases separated the two germline ends. Here the CDR3 DNA reads TGTGCCACCAGCAACCGGGACATAGACAAAAGGTTCTTT. Translated, it gives CATSNRDIDKRFF.

This clonotype was observed a few times. The chain couples TRBV19 to TRBJ2-2, with 7 bases lining up with TRBD2. This CDR3 has 16 residues. CDR1 is LNHDA, CDR2 SQIVND, per germline (reference sequence). V gave up 5 bases and J gave up 5 bases; unmatched junction bases: 11. CDR3 protein: CASSPRLAGATGELFF. The CDR3 nucleotides are TGTGCCAGTAGTCCCCGACTAGCCGGGGCAACCGGGGAGCTGTTTTTT.

This chain connects TRBV20-1 to TRBJ2-1, with 8 bases that match TRBD1. Germline V gene data show CDR1 as DFQATT and CDR2 as SNEGSKA (reference sequence). With V trimmed by 1 base and J by 5 bases, 10 bases remained unmatched. This CDR3 has 16 amino acids. In nucleotides, the CDR3 is TGCAGTGCTAGAGCAGCTTGGGGACAGGCCCACAATGAGCAGTTCTTC. Translation: CSARAAWGQAHNEQFF.

This clonotype occurred a few times. J is TRBJ2-1 and V is TRBV4-1, with D possibly being TRBD1 (5 bases). CDR3 length equals 16 residues. With 0 bases removed from V and 0 bases from J, the gap between germline ends came to 9 bases. Germline V gene data show CDR1 as MGHRA and CDR2 as YSYEKL. In DNA form, the CDR3 reads TGCGCCAGCAGCCAAGAGGACATCCTCTCCTACAATGAGCAGTTCTTC. Residues: CASSQEDILSYNEQFF.

J is TRBJ2-2 and V is TRBV20-1; possible D gene TRBD1, 6 bases. The V and J ends lost 0 bases and 6 bases respectively, with 17 bases between them. The CDR3 has 16 residues. Germline values: CDR1 DFQATT, CDR2 SNEGSKA (reference sequence). CDR3 loop: CSARDRGRGPAGELFF. Written as DNA, the CDR3 is TGCAGTGCTAGAGACAGAGGCAGGGGACCCGCCGGGGAGCTGTTTTTT.